The 21 T cell receptor beta chains below come from one sample, sequenced in a study of spatial heterogeneity in lung cancer. Each CDR3 protein gets one entry after TCRdb re-called the 5' RACE reads with MiXCR. The repertoire holds 1,000 or so distinct CDR3 sequences, with 46% as singletons. Time point denoted: sample taken at primary tumor resection. Whole RNA was taken from tumor, nontumor lung or frozen PBMC; it was then sequenced unsorted. The source material was PBMCs, sampled at surgery. The receptors derive from a male donor with early-stage non-small cell lung cancer.

This clonotype has just a few counts. A library prepared for alpha chains yielded this beta chain as an off-target read; its size is of little meaning. The J gene is TRBJ2-7, the V gene TRBV4-1; 10 bases match TRBD1. The CDR3 extends over 15 amino acids. In germline, CDR1 is MGHRA, CDR2 YSYEKL. Trimming removed 5 bases from V and 4 bases from J; junction bases left unmatched: 8. The CDR3 nucleotides are TGCGCCAGCAGCACCGGGACAGGGGAAGGGTACGAGCAGTACTTC. Protein: CASSTGTGEGYEQYF.

As regards this clonotype: This beta chain slipped into a library made for alpha chains as a stray read, so its size is not meaningful. The rearrangement links TRBV14 to TRBJ1-1, with a tentative D call TRBD1 (5 bases). The ends were cut back, 0 bases at V and 9 bases at J, with 8 bases in the middle. Germline lookup yields CDR1 SGHDN and CDR2 FVKESK. The CDR3 is made up of 12 amino acids. The CDR3 nucleotides are TGTGCCAGCAGCCAAGATCAGGGTAAAGCTTTCTTT. This encodes CASSQDQGKAFF.

Notes on this clonotype: The size of this beta chain means little, since it is a stray read in a library made for alpha chains. The chain has TRBV11-2 and TRBJ2-7, with TRBD1 identical over 7 bases. The germline CDR1 and CDR2 sequences are SGHAT and FQNNGV. V dropped 4 bases and J dropped 0; count of bases not matched to a gene: 6. The CDR3 length is 15 residues. DNA of the CDR3: TGTGCCAGCAGCTCGAACCGGGACAGCTCCTACGAGCAGTACTTC. It encodes CASSSNRDSSYEQYF.

Concerning this clonotype itself: The library was prepared for alpha chains; this beta chain is a stray read, so its frequency means little. The J gene is TRBJ2-7, the V gene TRBV27, with 10 bases lining up with TRBD2. After removal of 6 bases from V and 6 bases from J, the junction contained 8 bases not matched to a gene. CDR1 is MNHEY and CDR2 is SMNVEV in the germline V gene (reference sequence). The CDR3 is 14 amino acids. The CDR3 nucleotides are TGTGCCAGCAGGATATTAGCGGGAGGACTCGAGCAGTACTTC. Its translation: CASRILAGGLEQYF.

Concerning this clonotype: In a library made to pick up alpha chains, this beta chain is a stray read with a size that means little. This chain uses TRBV28 with TRBJ2-7; 11 bases are a match to TRBD1. The V gene's germline CDR1 is MDHEN and CDR2 SYDVKM. The CDR3 extends over 15 amino acids. The ends lost 8 bases at V and 7 bases at J; junction bases unmatched: 13. DNA of the CDR3: TGTGCCAGCGGCCGACCGGACAGGGGGCGGGAAGAGCAGTACTTC. This sequence encodes CASGRPDRGREEQYF.

This clonotype is categorized as large. With the library built for alpha chains, this beta chain is off target and its frequency is not meaningful. The rearrangement uses TRBV30 and TRBJ2-1; TRBD1 matches 7 bases. Germline CDR1 reads GTSNPN; CDR2 reads SVGIG (reference sequence). Losses at the gene ends were 3 bases for V and 1 base for J; bases not matched to a gene: 9. This CDR3 is built from 16 residues. The CDR3, as DNA: TGTGCCTGGAGCGGACAGGACCCCCTTTCCTACAATGAGCAGTTCTTC. Translation: CAWSGQDPLSYNEQFF.

As to this clonotype: This beta chain came through as a stray read in a library set up for alpha chains, and its size says little. V usage is TRBV12-3 or TRBV12-4 and J usage is TRBJ2-2, with D unresolved. The CDR3 sequence is 12 residues long. The V end was cut by 3 bases, the J end by 5 bases, with 4 bases between. In nucleotides, the CDR3 is TGTGCCAGCAGTTTGATGACCGGGGAGCTGTTTTTT. It codes for CASSLMTGELFF.

As concerns this clonotype: Being off target in a library aimed at alpha chains, this beta chain has a size of little meaning. The chain uses TRBV3-1 and TRBJ2-3; TRBD2 agrees at 7 bases. The germline V gene encodes CDR1 LGHDT and CDR2 YNNKEL (reference sequence). The ends lost 3 bases at V and 4 bases at J; junction bases unmatched: 4. This CDR3 has 14 residues. The chain's CDR3 is CASSHSSGADTQYF. The CDR3, as DNA: TGTGCCAGCAGCCATTCAAGCGGGGCAGATACGCAGTATTTT.

Remarks on this clonotype: Since it is a stray read in a library aimed at alpha chains, this beta chain has a size that is not meaningful. This sequence joins TRBV7-9 and TRBJ2-1; no clear D. The length of the CDR3 is 14 residues. The germline CDR1 and CDR2 sequences are SEHNR and FQNEAQ (reference sequence). V was cut by 4 bases and J by 7 bases, with 14 bases left in between. The CDR3 loop reads CASSSYVGKNEQFF. The CDR3, as DNA: TGTGCCAGCAGCTCCTATGTAGGGAAGAATGAGCAGTTCTTC. Full variable domain (missing parts from reference TRBV7-9 and TRBJ2-1): DTGVSQNPRHKITKRGQNVTFRCDPISEHNRLYWYRQTLGQGPEFLTYFQNEAQLEKSRLLSDRFSAERPKGSFSTLEIQRTEQGDSAMYLCASSSYVGKNEQFFGPGTRLTVL.

In its sample, this clonotype was seen a few times. Little can be read into the size of this beta chain, an off-target read in a library designed for alpha chains. This chain connects TRBV5-1 to TRBJ2-7; 7 nucleotides align to TRBD1. From germline, CDR1 is SGHRS and CDR2 YFSETQ. V was pared by 4 bases and J by 3 bases, with 7 bases of the junction left unmatched. The CDR3 covers 14 residues. CDR3 bases: TGCGCCAGCAGCGCCCGGGACAGAGTCTACGAGCAGTACTTC. Encoded protein: CASSARDRVYEQYF.

As regards this clonotype: This beta chain turned up in a library designed for alpha chains; as an off-target read, its abundance says little. The gene calls are TRBV6-5 and TRBJ2-6, with a tentative D call TRBD2 (6 bases). The V and J ends lost 0 bases and 0 bases respectively, with 9 bases between them. The CDR3 length is 17 residues. The germline gives CDR1 MNHEY, CDR2 SVGAGI. The DNA for the CDR3 is TGTGCCAGCAGTTACTCGGGGGGTAGCTCTGGGGCCAACGTCCTGACTTTC. Translated: CASSYSGGSSGANVLTF.

With respect to this clonotype: This beta chain is an off-target read within a library intended for alpha chains, so its frequency means little. The chain recombines TRBV7-9 with TRBJ2-4, with D perhaps given as TRBD1 or TRBD2 (5 bases each). The CDR3 length is 14 residues. Per germline, CDR1 SEHNR and CDR2 FQNEAQ (reference sequence). Between the trimmed V and J ends, which lost 7 bases and 7 bases, there was a span of 17 bases. The CDR3 spells CASTIGGARNIQYF. The CDR3 nucleotides read TGTGCCAGCACCATTGGGGGTGCTCGGAACATTCAGTACTTC.

In the case of this clonotype: Within a library made for alpha chains, this beta chain is off target, and its count is uninformative. The V and J genes are TRBV11-2 and TRBJ2-1; maybe TRBD2 (6 bases). The V gene's germline CDR1 is SGHAT and CDR2 FQNNGV. The CDR3 sequence is 13 residues long. With 4 bases removed from V and 10 bases from J, the gap between germline ends came to 14 bases. The CDR3 protein is CASSSRDFREQFF. CDR3 bases: TGTGCCAGCAGCTCGCGGGACTTTCGAGAGCAGTTCTTC.

For this clonotype: With the library built for alpha chains, this beta chain is off target and its frequency is not meaningful. The chain couples TRBV6-5 to TRBJ2-1; 10 bases are shared with TRBD1. There are 17 residues in the CDR3. J gave up 6 bases and V 6 bases, and 14 bases lay outside the gene matches. Germline V gene data show CDR1 as MNHEY and CDR2 as SVGAGI. CDR3 DNA sequence: TGTGCCAGCAGCCCGTATTTAGGGACAGGGGACTCCAATGAGCAGTTCTTC. Its protein is CASSPYLGTGDSNEQFF.

Comment on this clonotype: This beta chain is a stray sequence in a library constructed for alpha chains; its clone size is not meaningful. V is TRBV7-9 and J is TRBJ2-5, with unresolved D. CDR1 SEHNR and CDR2 FQNEAQ come from the germline V gene (reference sequence). This CDR3 has 14 residues. Trimming removed 5 bases from V and 5 bases from J, with 15 bases in between. CDR3 residues: CASSPREGYETQYF. The CDR3 DNA reads as TGTGCCAGCAGCCCCAGAGAAGGGTATGAGACCCAGTACTTC.

To note about this clonotype: This beta chain is off target for a library built for alpha chains, so its abundance means little. The V and J genes are TRBV9 and TRBJ2-3, with 7 bases that match TRBD2. J lost 1 base, V lost 0 bases, and 8 bases had no gene match. Germline V gives CDR1 SGDLS, CDR2 YYNGEE. The CDR3 spans 17 residues. The CDR3 nucleotides read TGTGCCAGCAGCGTAGGAGCGGGCGGGGGAGGCACAGATACGCAGTATTTT. Residues: CASSVGAGGGGTDTQYF.

On this clonotype: Little can be read into the size of this beta chain, an off-target read in a library designed for alpha chains. This chain connects TRBV28 to TRBJ2-7; perhaps TRBD1 as D (5 bases). The CDR3 totals 14 residues. Trimming cost V 6 bases and J 1 base, with 13 bases left between them. Germline CDR1 is MDHEN and CDR2 is SYDVKM. The CDR3 coding sequence is TGTGCCAGCAGGACAGAGTTGATATCCTACGAGCAGTACTTC. Residues: CASRTELISYEQYF. The complete variable domain, with remaining parts taken from reference TRBV28 and TRBJ2-7, reads DVKVTQSSRYLVKRTGEKVFLECVQDMDHENMFWYRQDPGLGLRLIYFSYDVKMKEKGDIPEGYSVSREKKERFSLILESASTNQTSMYLCASRTELISYEQYFGPGTRLTVT.

Note on this clonotype: This beta chain slipped into a library made for alpha chains as a stray read, so its size is not meaningful. The rearrangement joins TRBV29-1 to TRBJ2-7, with 12 bases that match TRBD1. The CDR3 contains 12 residues. V was clipped by 7 bases and J by 6 bases; unmatched bases: 4. Germline V gene lookup returns CDR1 SQVTM and CDR2 ANQGSEA. CDR3 amino acids: CSGGQGAFEQYF. In DNA form, the CDR3 reads TGCAGCGGGGGACAGGGGGCGTTCGAGCAGTACTTC.

About this clonotype itself: This beta chain was picked up by a library intended for alpha chains and is off target, so its count carries little meaning. The rearrangement joins TRBV5-8 to TRBJ2-3; D perhaps matches TRBD1 (6 bases). CDR1 is SGHTS, CDR2 YDEGEE, per germline. V was clipped by 3 bases and J by 3 bases, with 20 bases between them. The CDR3 contains 17 residues. This chain's CDR3 is CASSWGHNLQGTDTQYF. CDR3 coding DNA: TGTGCCAGCAGCTGGGGACACAACCTCCAGGGGACAGATACGCAGTATTTT.

By share, this clonotype counts as medium-sized (0.01 to 0.1%). A library made for alpha chains picked up this beta chain off target, so its size means little. The CDR3: CASSEYGMAGGLYNEQFF. CDR3 in DNA: TGTGCCAGCAGTGAATATGGCATGGCGGGGGGTCTTTACAATGAGCAGTTCTTC. The J gene is TRBJ2-1, the V gene TRBV25-1, with 8 bases lining up with TRBD2. V shed 0 bases and J 4 bases; nucleotides not matched to a gene: 11. The CDR3 loop spans 18 amino acids. The germline CDR1 and CDR2 sequences are MGHDK and SYGVNS.

This clonotype occurred a few times. This beta chain appears as a stray read in a library generated for alpha chains; its size is not informative. The chain carries TRBV7-9 and TRBJ2-2; D is unclear. The V gene lost 6 bases and the J gene lost 4 bases, with 12 bases spanning the gap. The CDR3 loop spans 14 amino acids. The V gene's germline CDR1 is SEHNR and CDR2 FQNEAQ (reference sequence). Here the CDR3 reads CASRPGKATGELFF. In DNA form, the CDR3 reads TGTGCCAGCAGACCGGGCAAAGCCACCGGGGAGCTGTTTTTT.